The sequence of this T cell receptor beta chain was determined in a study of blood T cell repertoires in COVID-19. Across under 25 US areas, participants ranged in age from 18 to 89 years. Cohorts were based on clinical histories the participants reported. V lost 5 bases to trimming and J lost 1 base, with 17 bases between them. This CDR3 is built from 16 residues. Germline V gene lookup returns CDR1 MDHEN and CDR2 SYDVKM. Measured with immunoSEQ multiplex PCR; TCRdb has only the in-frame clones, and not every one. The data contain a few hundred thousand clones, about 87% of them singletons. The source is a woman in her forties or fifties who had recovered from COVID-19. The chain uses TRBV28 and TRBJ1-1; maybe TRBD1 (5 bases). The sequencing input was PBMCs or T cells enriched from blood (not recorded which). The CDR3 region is CASSVNWGRGNTEAFF. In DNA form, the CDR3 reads TGTGCCAGCAGTGTCAACTGGGGGAGGGGGAACACTGAAGCTTTCTTT.